This T cell receptor beta chain came from a study of blood T cell repertoires in COVID-19 (dated by TCRdb to about 2020). Describing the broader study: Collaborator samples came from the United States, Italy and Spain and covered acute and convalescent phases of COVID-19. The prospective study material was composed of cDNA or gDNA derived from T cells, B-cell-depleted T cells, or PBMCs. The dataset comprised deeply sampled blood TCRbeta repertoires from subjects exposed to, actively infected with, or recovered from COVID-19. The repertoires were released in a freely available public database meant as a resource for research on the immune response to SARS-CoV-2. Samples came from the ongoing ImmuneRACE study (first 160 participants) plus 1,254 subjects from 6 global collaborators. Sample metadata almost always included a de-identified subject ID, COVID-19 status, age in years and sex. Where HLA class I and class II types were available, the types were taken from metadata supplied by the sample provider, not from assay-based typing. General conclusions and limits of the study: How much clinical and demographic metadata was included differed by source and by participant, and the metadata was provided uncurated.

The immunoSEQ Assay, a bias-controlled multiplex PCR, was used to amplify TCRbeta CDR3 regions from genomic DNA. The original methods were these. Within the assay, amplification of reference gene primers was used to estimate how many nucleated cells each sample contained. To quantify the absolute abundance of each unique TCRbeta CDR3 rearrangement, sequence reads were collapsed and filtered. For each sample, productive Simpson clonality was calculated as the square root of Simpson's diversity index over productive rearrangements. TCRdb re-hosts the immuneACCESS table, in-frame sequences only. Its copies lack some clones; in the studies checked, an unresolved V gene accounts for under half of them, and the cause for the rest is not known. The V and J calls and clone size are taken from that table; D and trimming were inferred from the DNA. The sample profile shows roughly 180,000 clones; more than 70% of them were found once. Approximately 18% of the sample belongs to the ten largest clones.

Participants in the prospective study were aged about 18 to 95 years, lived in 20 to 30 United States geographic areas, and enrolled through a virtual design. Cohort assignment in the prospective study relied on participant-reported clinical history from a screening survey and a study questionnaire. Recovered participants in ImmuneRACE Cohort 3 were defined as having two consecutive negative NP/OP PCR tests, clearance from a healthcare professional, or resolution of symptoms. In the prospective study, whole blood, serum and a nasopharyngeal or oropharyngeal swab were collected from each participant by mobile phlebotomists. Over an approximately 2-month period, participants in the prospective study had the option of providing additional blood draws and questionnaires. Before DNA extraction, prospective study blood samples were shipped either frozen or at room temperature. This clone occurred a few times. Its target antigen remains unknown. Per-base qualities were not stored, and no clone one base away is much larger.

Per the germline V gene, SGHTA is the CDR1 and FQGTGA is the CDR2. Including the terminal cysteine and phenylalanine, the CDR3 comprises 18 residues. Left in the record is the CDR3 DNA by itself, 54 bases read in frame from the first base. Compared with germline, V lacks 0 bases and J lacks 1 base; bases without a gene match: 4. The rearrangement joined TRBV7-3 to TRBJ2-2, with 11 middle bases fitting TRBD2. The sequence came from a man between 60 and 70 years old who had recovered from COVID-19. Source material: PBMCs or T cells enriched from blood (not recorded which). The CDR3 in this case is CASSLTGGTSGNTGELFF. The DNA sequence is as follows: TGTGCCAGCAGCTTAACGGGAGGGACTAGCGGGAACACCGGGGAGCTGTTTTTT. The CDR3 plus the reference TRBV7-3 and TRBJ2-2 genes for the other parts give the full variable domain: GAGVSQTPSNKVTEKGKYVELRCDPISGHTALYWYRQSLGQGPEFLIYFQGTGAADDSGLPNDRFFAVRPEGSVSTLKIQRTERGDSAVYLCASSLTGGTSGNTGELFFGEGSRLTVL.